These 25 T cell receptor beta chains were all obtained from the same sample, sequenced in a study of T cells in Graves' hyperthyroidism and ophthalmopathy. Using RNA transcripts as the source, TCR beta CDR3 regions were amplified. HTBI primers were employed in a first-round RT-PCR of the TCR CDR3. TCRdb reprocessed the multiplex PCR reads with MiXCR, giving one entry per CDR3 protein. Here the sample spans 550,000 to 800,000 distinct CDR3 sequences, roughly 15% being singletons. The source material was blood. Receptors were obtained from a man between 18 and 35 years old with Graves' hyperthyroidism.

The chain is built from TRBV4-1 and TRBJ1-2; D unclear. V lost 6 bases and J 7 bases, leaving 12 bases between the germline ends. CDR3 length: 12 residues. Per the germline V gene, CDR1 is MGHRA and CDR2 is YSYEKL. In DNA, the CDR3 is TGCGCCAGCAGGCGCGGACTCCGTGGCTACACCTTC. As protein: CASRRGLRGYTF.

This clonotype came up many times. The gene calls are TRBV2 and TRBJ1-6; no definite D call. Germline CDR1 and CDR2: SNHLY and FYNNEI. The CDR3 totals 15 residues. V was cut by 7 bases and J by 12 bases, with 22 bases left in between. The CDR3 DNA sequence: TGTGCCAGCATCAAAGACGCGCCGCGATACATACCCCTCCACTTT. This gives the protein CASIKDAPRYIPLHF.

The CDR3: CASRSQPGDPYEQYF. The CDR3 bases are TGTGCCAGCAGGTCCCAGCCGGGGGACCCCTACGAGCAGTACTTC. V is TRBV11-2 and J is TRBJ2-7; a weak D match, TRBD2 (6 bases). The CDR3 length is 15 residues. Germline CDR1 reads SGHAT; CDR2 reads FQNNGV. V gave up 6 bases and J gave up 2 bases, with 17 bases separating them.

This clonotype was counted many times. The chain has TRBV20-1 and TRBJ1-1; D gene ambiguous. The CDR3 has 13 amino acids. V was shortened by 3 bases and J by 0 bases, with 8 bases between the two germline ends. Germline CDR1 is DFQATT and CDR2 is SNEGSKA (reference sequence). This CDR3 is CSARASMNTEAFF. The DNA for the CDR3 is TGCAGTGCTAGGGCCAGCATGAACACTGAAGCTTTCTTT.

This clonotype came up many times. J is TRBJ2-3 and V is TRBV7-3; TRBD2 agrees at 10 bases. CDR1 and CDR2 from the germline V gene are SGHTA and FQGTGA. V trimming: 5 bases; J trimming: 0 bases; junction bases outside the gene matches: 5. This CDR3 spans 16 amino acids. Here the CDR3 DNA reads TGTGCCAGCAGCGCTCGACTAGCGGGCAGCACAGATACGCAGTATTTT. Translating gives CASSARLAGSTDTQYF.

This clonotype was counted between two and nine times. The V gene is TRBV18, the J gene TRBJ2-7; D call uncertain. Germline CDR1 KGHSH, CDR2 LQKENI. This CDR3 is 16 amino acids long. V was cut by 3 bases and J by 5 bases, with 20 bases left in between. CDR3 bases: TGTGCCAGCTCACCTGAAGACGGCCCTGCTGGAGACGAGCAGTACTTC. Protein: CASSPEDGPAGDEQYF.

The sample holds many counts of this clonotype. DNA for the CDR3: TGTGCCTGGAGTGCCGGACTAGCGGGAGGGGGCACCGGGGAGCTGTTTTTT. Its translation: CAWSAGLAGGGTGELFF. V is TRBV30 and J is TRBJ2-2; 15 bases line up with TRBD2. The CDR3 sequence is 17 residues long. V lost 1 base and J lost 4; bases outside the gene matches: 4. Germline lookup yields CDR1 GTSNPN and CDR2 SVGIG (reference sequence).

Regarding this clonotype: One end of the junction fails to match germline, which may point to a read error. The chain joins TRBV5-1 to TRBJ2-3; TRBD1 matches at 8 bases. The germline CDR1 and CDR2 sequences are SGHRS and YFSETQ. The CDR3 totals 15 residues. CDR3 coding DNA: TGCGCCAGCAGCTCAGGGGGCTACGGGACAGATGCGCAGTATTTT. Its translation: CASSSGGYGTDAQYF.

The sample holds many counts of this clonotype. V gene TRBV7-9 combines with J gene TRBJ2-2; 8 nucleotides match TRBD2. The CDR3 is 20 residues long. Germline CDR1 and CDR2: SEHNR and FQNEAQ (reference sequence). V gave up 2 bases and J gave up 4 bases; unmatched junction bases: 18. The CDR3 DNA sequence: TGTGCCAGCAGCTTATTTCCCCTAACTAGCGGACCTGGGGGCACCGGGGAGCTGTTTTTT. It specifies CASSLFPLTSGPGGTGELFF.

Of note for this clonotype: An end of the junction does not agree with germline; a read error may underlie this. The gene calls are TRBV20-1 and TRBJ2-3; D remains ambiguous. Germline lookup yields CDR1 DFQATT and CDR2 SNEGSKA (reference sequence). CDR3 length: 12 amino acids. Here the CDR3 reads CSVRHLTDTQYF. The CDR3 DNA reads TGCAGTGTTAGACACCTCACAGATACGCAGTATTTT.

J is TRBJ1-3 and V is TRBV5-5; 7 bases map to TRBD1. CDR3 size: 17 residues. The trim removed 0 bases at V and 2 bases at J, leaving 8 bases unmatched. Germline assignment: CDR1 SGHKS and CDR2 YYEKEE (reference sequence). CDR3: CASSLDIRGHPGNTIYF. CDR3 coding DNA: TGTGCCAGCAGCTTGGATATAAGGGGGCACCCTGGAAACACCATATATTTT.

This clonotype was recorded at least ten times. V usage is TRBV11-1 and J usage is TRBJ1-1, with 8 bases fitting TRBD1. CDR3 length: 13 residues. Trimming took 4 bases from V and 7 from J; bases not matched to a gene: 5. CDR1 is SGHAT, CDR2 FQDESV, per germline (reference sequence). The CDR3 DNA follows: TGTGCCAGCAGCTCCGGACAGGGACTTGAAGCTTTCTTT. Amino acid sequence: CASSSGQGLEAFF.

This clonotype was seen many times. The chain employs TRBV28 and TRBJ2-1; D gene uncertain. The germline CDR1 and CDR2 sequences are MDHEN and SYDVKM. This CDR3 contains 12 residues. V lost 3 bases to trimming and J lost 9 bases, with 9 bases between them. The CDR3 sequence is CASSLMDVEQFF. The CDR3 DNA reads as TGTGCCAGCAGTTTGATGGATGTTGAGCAGTTCTTC.

This clonotype was seen at least ten times. The V call is TRBV20-1, the J call TRBJ2-3; 7 nucleotides agree with TRBD1. V trimming: 2 bases; J trimming: 0 bases; junction bases outside the gene matches: 5. This CDR3 contains 15 residues. The germline V gene encodes CDR1 DFQATT and CDR2 SNEGSKA (reference sequence). CDR3 bases: TGCAGTGCTAGAAGGGACAGATCTAGCACAGATACGCAGTATTTT. Protein: CSARRDRSSTDTQYF.

The CDR3 nucleotides are TGTGCCAGCAGCGTGGACGGAAACTATGGCTACACCTTC. Translating it yields CASSVDGNYGYTF. The chain uses TRBV9 and TRBJ1-2; D remains unclear. V lost 2 bases and J 2 bases, leaving 7 bases between the germline ends. The CDR3 is 13 amino acids. CDR1 is SGDLS, CDR2 YYNGEE, per germline.

J is TRBJ2-2 and V is TRBV28; a possible D gene is TRBD1 (6 bases). The CDR3 runs 16 residues. The germline gives CDR1 MDHEN, CDR2 SYDVKM. V was shortened by 6 bases and J by 1 base, with 15 bases between the two germline ends. The chain's CDR3 is CASRPQGPENTGELFF. The CDR3 DNA is TGTGCCAGCAGACCCCAGGGGCCAGAGAACACCGGGGAGCTGTTTTTT.

In its sample, this clonotype was seen a few times. A much larger clone lies one base from this, so it may be a read error. V and J are TRBV28 and TRBJ2-7, with D possibly TRBD2 on 6 matching bases. V lost 4 bases and J 2 bases, leaving 12 bases between the germline ends. The CDR3 contains 14 residues. Germline V gives CDR1 MDHEN, CDR2 SYDVKM. The DNA for the CDR3 is TGTGCCAGCAGTTCCCGGGACTGGGCCTACGAGCAGTACTTC. It specifies CASSSRDWAYEQYF.

The table lists this clonotype with many counts. The chain couples TRBV12-3 or TRBV12-4 to TRBJ1-1; TRBD1 aligns across 11 bases. The CDR3 has 16 residues. V was clipped by 7 bases and J by 6 bases; unmatched bases: 13. In DNA form, the CDR3 reads TGTGCCAGCACCGGACAGGGGGCTTCCCTAAACGCTGAAGCTTTCTTT. It codes for CASTGQGASLNAEAFF.

In its sample, this clonotype was seen many times. V and J are TRBV28 and TRBJ2-5, with D perhaps given as TRBD1 or TRBD2 (5 bases each). The germline gives CDR1 MDHEN, CDR2 SYDVKM. Deletions cut 4 bases from V and 9 bases from J, with 15 bases between. The CDR3 loop spans 13 amino acids. CDR3 in DNA: TGTGCCAGCAGTTCGGGACGGCGGCCGGCCCAGTACTTC. As protein: CASSSGRRPAQYF.

Only a few counts were recorded for this clonotype. The gene calls are TRBV5-1 and TRBJ1-2, with D perhaps TRBD1 (6 bases). The germline V gene encodes CDR1 SGHRS and CDR2 YFSETQ. The CDR3 runs 15 residues. Trimming stripped 4 bases from V and 2 bases from J, with 15 bases between. The CDR3 reads CASSPGGARNYGYTF. In DNA, the CDR3 is TGCGCCAGCAGCCCGGGGGGGGCGAGAAACTATGGCTACACCTTC. The variable domain in full, with the rest retrieved from reference TRBV5-1 and TRBJ1-2, is KAGVTQTPRYLIKTRGQQVTLSCSPISGHRSVSWYQQTPGQGLQFLFEYFSETQRNKGNFPGRFSGRQFSNSRSEMNVSTLELGDSALYLCASSPGGARNYGYTFGSGTRLTVV.

This clonotype was seen a handful of times. J is TRBJ2-3 and V is TRBV20-1; the match to TRBD2 covers 11 bases. Germline-derived CDR1 and CDR2 are DFQATT and SNEGSKA (reference sequence). V gave up 0 bases and J gave up 2 bases; unmatched junction bases: 7. This CDR3 spans 17 amino acids. This chain's CDR3 is CSARDLASGRYTDTQYF. The CDR3, as DNA: TGCAGTGCTAGAGATCTAGCTAGCGGGAGGTACACAGATACGCAGTATTTT.

The chain uses TRBV6-1 and TRBJ2-5, with D perhaps matching TRBD2 (7 bases). Germline V lookup: CDR1 MNHNS, CDR2 SASEGT. V was clipped by 6 bases and J by 5 bases, with 22 bases between them. CDR3 length: 16 amino acids. The CDR3, as DNA: TGTGCCAGCAGCCCTAAGGGGGGGGGGGAATGGGAGACCCAGTACTTC. This codes for CASSPKGGGEWETQYF.

This clonotype has at least ten counts. The CDR3 sequence is CASSPPAGSHGYTF. CDR3 DNA sequence: TGTGCCAGCTCACCGCCCGCAGGGTCGCATGGCTACACCTTC. The J gene is TRBJ1-2, the V gene TRBV18, with D possibly matching TRBD1 (5 bases). Trimming pared 3 bases from V and 6 bases from J, leaving 14 bases between. The germline V gene has CDR1 KGHSH and CDR2 LQKENI. The CDR3 spans 14 residues.

The chain joins TRBV28 to TRBJ1-2, with D hard to call. The V end lost 1 base, the J end lost 4 bases, and 7 bases lay between the germline ends. This CDR3 has 13 residues. Germline V CDR1 and CDR2: MDHEN, SYDVKM. For the CDR3, the DNA is TGTGCCAGCAGTTTATTCCTGAGCTATGGCTACACCTTC. Its protein product is CASSLFLSYGYTF.

For this clonotype: A much larger clone is a single base away; this may be a read error. The genes are TRBV27 and TRBJ2-1; TRBD1 aligns across 9 bases. The end of the DNA is better explained by TRBJ2-7, so the J call may be wrong. This CDR3 has 16 residues. Germline V gives CDR1 MNHEY, CDR2 SMNVEV (reference sequence). CDR3 DNA: TGTGCCAGCAGTTCCCTGACAGGGGGGGGATACAATGAGCAGTACTTC. This encodes CASSSLTGGGYNEQYF.